The 9 T cell receptor beta chains given below trace back to one sample, sequenced in a study of blood T cell repertoires in COVID-19. Only in-frame clones appear in the TCRdb table, and some are missing; sequencing was by immunoSEQ multiplex PCR. The sample yields fewer than 100,000 clones, around 87% seen once. Sequencing was done on a sample of peripheral blood. Receptor source: a human donor with acute or convalescent COVID-19. The donor label of this sample is uncertain.

The V call is TRBV19, the J call TRBJ1-2; the D is unclear. The V gene lost 5 bases and the J gene lost 8 bases, with 15 bases spanning the gap. Looked up from germline, CDR1 is LNHDA and CDR2 is SQIVND (reference sequence). This CDR3 is built from 13 residues. The CDR3 loop is CASSPLARAGYTF. Here the CDR3 DNA reads TGTGCCAGTAGTCCCCTGGCTCGAGCGGGCTACACCTTC.

The chain carries TRBV7-2 and TRBJ2-7, with D unclear. The CDR3 covers 13 residues. Trimming shortened V by 8 bases and J by 1 base, and 12 bases separated the two germline ends. CDR1 and CDR2 (germline): SGHTA, FQGNSA. As DNA, the CDR3 is TGTGCCAGCGGTTCCTATCCATCCTACGAGCAGTACTTC. Its translation: CASGSYPSYEQYF.

V and J are TRBV11-1 and TRBJ2-1; 7 bases line up with TRBD2. Germline V gene lookup returns CDR1 SGHAT and CDR2 FQDESV (reference sequence). Trimming took 1 base from V and 7 from J; bases not matched to a gene: 7. The CDR3 is 15 residues long. The CDR3 region is CASSLVGGGLNEQFF. The CDR3 nucleotides read TGTGCCAGCAGCTTAGTTGGGGGGGGACTTAATGAGCAGTTCTTC. Looking up the rest from reference TRBV11-1 and TRBJ2-1 gives the full variable domain: EAEVAQSPRYKITEKSQAVAFWCDPISGHATLYWYRQILGQGPELLVQFQDESVVDDSQLPKDRFSAERLKGVDSTLKIQPAELGDSAMYLCASSLVGGGLNEQFFGPGTRLTVL.

This clone is a singleton in its sample. The V and J genes are TRBV6-1 and TRBJ1-1, with 7 bases aligning to TRBD1. The CDR3 length is 15 residues. J lost 1 base, V lost 6 bases, and 8 bases had no gene match. From germline, CDR1 is MNHNS and CDR2 SASEGT. The CDR3 loop reads CASSFRDRENTEAFF. The CDR3 DNA follows: TGTGCCAGCAGCTTCCGGGACAGAGAGAACACTGAAGCTTTCTTT.

The V call is TRBV5-6, the J call TRBJ1-2; TRBD1 might be the D (5 bases). The CDR3 sequence is 14 residues long. In germline, CDR1 is SGHDT, CDR2 YYEEEE. The germline V and J ends were trimmed by 1 base and 4 bases, with 11 bases remaining between them. CDR3 loop: CASSLFQGSYGYTF. The CDR3 nucleotides read TGTGCCAGCAGCTTGTTTCAGGGATCCTATGGCTACACCTTC. The variable domain in full, completed from reference TRBV5-6 and TRBJ1-2, reads DAGVTQSPTHLIKTRGQQVTLRCSPKSGHDTVSWYQQALGQGPQFIFQYYEEEERQRGNFPDRFSGHQFPNYSSELNVNALLLGDSALYLCASSLFQGSYGYTFGSGTRLTVV.

This chain connects TRBV5-4 to TRBJ2-3, with 10 bases lining up with TRBD2. The ends lost 0 bases at V and 4 bases at J; junction bases unmatched: 5. This CDR3 comprises 16 residues. Germline V lookup: CDR1 SGHNT, CDR2 YYREEE (reference sequence). This CDR3 is CASSLDLAGDSDTQYF. CDR3 DNA sequence: TGTGCCAGCAGCTTGGATCTAGCGGGGGATTCAGATACGCAGTATTTT.

This clone is a singleton in its sample. This chain connects TRBV6-2 or TRBV6-3 to TRBJ2-3; D remains ambiguous. This CDR3 has 13 residues. Trimming shortened V by 5 bases and J by 6 bases, and 12 bases separated the two germline ends. Per the germline V gene, CDR1 is MNHEY and CDR2 is SVGEGT. The CDR3 sequence is CASSPYDYDTQYF. For the CDR3, the DNA is TGTGCCAGCAGTCCCTACGATTATGATACGCAGTATTTT.

The V and J genes are TRBV7-9 and TRBJ2-1; 9 bases are a match to TRBD1. The CDR3 is made up of 15 amino acids. J was trimmed by 6 bases and V by 2 bases; bases with no gene match: 5. Germline CDR1 is SEHNR and CDR2 is FQNEAQ (reference sequence). CDR3 in amino acids: CASSLTGTGFNEQFF. The CDR3 DNA sequence: TGTGCCAGCAGCTTAACCGGGACAGGGTTCAATGAGCAGTTCTTC. The entire variable domain, with the rest obtained from reference TRBV7-9 and TRBJ2-1, is as follows: DTGVSQNPRHKITKRGQNVTFRCDPISEHNRLYWYRQTLGQGPEFLTYFQNEAQLEKSRLLSDRFSAERPKGSFSTLEIQRTEQGDSAMYLCASSLTGTGFNEQFFGPGTRLTVL.

The chain couples TRBV12-5 to TRBJ2-1; TRBD2 aligns across 13 bases. Unmatched junction bases numbered 8, after V lost 0 bases and J lost 3 bases. CDR1 LGHNT and CDR2 FRNRAP come from the germline V gene. The CDR3 sequence is 19 residues long. The CDR3 spells CASGLVLLAGGAIYNEQFF. In DNA, the CDR3 is TGTGCTAGTGGTTTGGTATTACTAGCGGGGGGGGCCATCTACAATGAGCAGTTCTTC.